The clone carrying this TCR beta chain occurred once. Its specificity is unknown. The CDR3 has 14 residues. CDR1 SNHLY and CDR2 FYNNEI come from the germline V gene. V dropped 3 bases and J dropped 8; count of bases not matched to a gene: 1. The record originates from a study of OX40 agonist ivuxolimab in advanced cancers. Clones were sequenced by immunoSEQ multiplex PCR, and TCRdb holds only the in-frame ones, with some missing. The sample shows over 85,000 clones, about 92% of them seen only once. Notes on the study in general: The study found among the lowest clonal expansion in partial responders at 0.1-3.0 mg/kg.

The source of this sequence is an adult with an advanced solid tumor such as melanoma, head and neck, liver or kidney cancer. The chain joins TRBV2 to TRBJ2-4; TRBD2 matches 13 bases. This specimen was CD4+ or CD8+ T cells sorted from blood, taken in a trial of the OX40 agonist ivuxolimab. This chain's CDR3 is CASSDTSGGDIQYF. For the CDR3, the DNA is TGTGCCAGCAGTGATACTAGCGGGGGGGACATTCAGTACTTC. The full variable domain, with the rest looked up from reference TRBV2 and TRBJ2-4, is EPEVTQTPSHQVTQMGQEVILRCVPISNHLYFYWYRQILGQKVEFLVSFYNNEISEKSEIFDDQFSVERPDGSNFTLKIRSTKLEDSAMYFCASSDTSGGDIQYFGAGTRLSVL.